This record covers a single TCR beta chain. This clonotype appeared a few times. Its antigen is currently not known. Per-base quality was not reported, and no clone a single base away is much larger than it. This sample was included in a study of T cells after yellow fever vaccination (dated by TCRdb to about 2019). In terms of the full investigation: The SMART-Seq v4 Ultra Low Input RNA kit was used to prepare libraries from fractions with low cell numbers. Blood was collected at multiple timepoints before and after primary and secondary immunization, and bulk PBMC replicates and cell subsets were isolated. To follow T-cell clones before and after both primary and booster YFV17D yellow fever vaccination, bulk TCR alpha and beta repertoires underwent longitudinal sequencing. Two healthy male donors made up the cohort, one aged 18 to 30 years and the other aged 30 to 39 years. Results the study describes overall, beyond this receptor: Compared with the primary T-cell response, the secondary T-cell response was weaker but faster, peaking on day 5 rather than day 15. Because abundant contaminating clonotypes from the bulk population could be contained in FACS-sorted repertoires, computational filtering was required. Most clones expanded after primary vaccination were re-detected after the booster (almost 98% of CD4 and 88% of CD8), suggesting broad memory maintenance. Only a couple of donors were included in the study, so the extent to which the findings can be generalized is limited. A small fraction of clonotypes appeared in both the CD4 and CD8 compartments, likely as a result of convergent recombination.

TCR cDNA was made using 5'RACE template switching, a step that added a universal primer site and unique molecular identifiers. cDNA synthesis was primed from both the TCR alpha and TCR beta constant segments. Library amplification involved two PCR steps, and the second step added sample barcodes and sequencing adapters. Sequencing of libraries was done on Illumina HiSeq 2500 (2x100 bp) or NovaSeq (2x150 bp). Under the source paper's analysis protocol: Demultiplexing of reads and collapsing into UMI consensus sequences were performed with MIGEC, and V(D)J alignment was carried out with MiXCR. Clonotypes responding to the vaccine were identified with edgeR on replicate PBMC samples, with the criteria of FDR below 0.01 and a log2 fold change above 5 up to day 15. CD4 or CD8 identity was assigned to each bulk clonotype according to whether the clonotype was present at higher abundance in the sequenced CD4 repertoire or the sequenced CD8 repertoire. TCRdb trimmed public reads at Q25 via fastp, called clones via MiXCR and kept in-frame beta chains. Rows are unified per CDR3 protein, each entry keeping the most common DNA and genes. The V and J calls and clone size come from TCRdb's table, not from the authors' own analysis. A total of 450,000 to 600,000 distinct CDR3 sequences appear in this sample, less than 15% of them only once. Jointly, the top ten make up roughly an eighth of the sample.

The label giving this sample's treatment or condition can be read as: live attenuated yellow fever vaccine strain. At every blood-draw timepoint, two biological replicates of bulk PBMCs were collected. A standard Ficoll-Paque protocol was used to isolate PBMCs from peripheral blood. RNA was extracted with TriZol from bulk PBMCs, CD4 and CD8 fractions, and dextramer-positive and dextramer-negative fractions. The germline ends are 9 bases apart after V is trimmed by 2 bases and J by 2 bases. The CDR3 has 14 amino acids, counting the end cysteine and phenylalanine. Only the CDR3 DNA is retained, 42 bases long and in frame from the first base. In the germline V gene (reference sequence), CDR1 corresponds to SGHNT and CDR2 to YYREEE.

This specimen consisted of PBMCs, obtained on the day of the yellow fever booster vaccination. This chain joins TRBV5-4 to TRBJ2-3; the D gene is unclear. The receptor's source is a man aged 25 to 40 who received the YFV17D yellow fever vaccine. The DNA sequence is as follows: TGTGCCAGCAGCTTAAGTGGGCACACAGATACGCAGTATTTT. Its product reads: CASSLSGHTDTQYF. Here the CDR3 is joined to the reference TRBV5-4 and TRBJ2-3 genes, and the full variable domain is: ETGVTQSPTHLIKTRGQQVTLRCSSQSGHNTVSWYQQALGQGPQFIFQYYREEENGRGNFPPRFSGLQFPNYSSELNVNALELDDSALYLCASSLSGHTDTQYFGPGTRLTVL.